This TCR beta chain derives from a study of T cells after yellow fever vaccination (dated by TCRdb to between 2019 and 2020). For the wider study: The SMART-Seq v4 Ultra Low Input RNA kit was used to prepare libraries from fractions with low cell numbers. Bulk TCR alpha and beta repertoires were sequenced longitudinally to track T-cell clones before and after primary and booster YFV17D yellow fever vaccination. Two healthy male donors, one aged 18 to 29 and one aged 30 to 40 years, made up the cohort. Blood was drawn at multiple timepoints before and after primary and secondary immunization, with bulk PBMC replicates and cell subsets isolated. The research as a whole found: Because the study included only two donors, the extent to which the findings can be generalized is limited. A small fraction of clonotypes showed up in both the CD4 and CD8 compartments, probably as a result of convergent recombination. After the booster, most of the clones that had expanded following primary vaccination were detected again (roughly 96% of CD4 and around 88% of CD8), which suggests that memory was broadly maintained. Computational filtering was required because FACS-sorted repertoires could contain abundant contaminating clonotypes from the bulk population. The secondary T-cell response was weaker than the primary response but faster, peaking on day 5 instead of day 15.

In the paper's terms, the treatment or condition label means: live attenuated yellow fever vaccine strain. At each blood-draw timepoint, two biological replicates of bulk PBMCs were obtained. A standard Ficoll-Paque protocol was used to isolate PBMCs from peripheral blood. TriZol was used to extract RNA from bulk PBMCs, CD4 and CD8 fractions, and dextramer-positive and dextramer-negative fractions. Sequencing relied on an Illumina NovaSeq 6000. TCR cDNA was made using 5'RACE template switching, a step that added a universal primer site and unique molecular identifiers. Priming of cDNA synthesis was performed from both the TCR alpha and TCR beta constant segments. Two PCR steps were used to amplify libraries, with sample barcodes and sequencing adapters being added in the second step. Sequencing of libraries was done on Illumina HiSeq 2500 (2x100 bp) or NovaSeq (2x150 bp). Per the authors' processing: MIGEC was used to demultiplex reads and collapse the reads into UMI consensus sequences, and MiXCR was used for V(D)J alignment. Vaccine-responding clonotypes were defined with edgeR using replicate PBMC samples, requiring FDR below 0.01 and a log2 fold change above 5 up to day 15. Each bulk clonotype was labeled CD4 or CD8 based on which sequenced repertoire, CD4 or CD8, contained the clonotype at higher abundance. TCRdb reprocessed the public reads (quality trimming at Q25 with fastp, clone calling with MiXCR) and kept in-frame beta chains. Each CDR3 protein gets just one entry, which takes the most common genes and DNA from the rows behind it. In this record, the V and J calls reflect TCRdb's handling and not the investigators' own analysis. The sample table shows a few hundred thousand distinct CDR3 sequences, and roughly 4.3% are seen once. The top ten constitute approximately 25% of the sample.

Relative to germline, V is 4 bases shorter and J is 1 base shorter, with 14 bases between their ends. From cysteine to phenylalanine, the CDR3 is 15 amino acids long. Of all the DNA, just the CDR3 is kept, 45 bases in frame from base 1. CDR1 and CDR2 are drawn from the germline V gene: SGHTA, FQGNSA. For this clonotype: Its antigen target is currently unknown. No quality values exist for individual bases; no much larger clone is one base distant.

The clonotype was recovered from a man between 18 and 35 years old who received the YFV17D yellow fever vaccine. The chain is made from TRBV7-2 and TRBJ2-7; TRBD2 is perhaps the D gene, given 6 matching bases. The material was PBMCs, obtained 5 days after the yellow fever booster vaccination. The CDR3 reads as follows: CASSWLGLGSYEQYF. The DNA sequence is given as TGTGCCAGCAGCTGGCTGGGACTGGGATCCTACGAGCAGTACTTC.